Listed below are T cell receptor beta chains from one sample, sequenced in a study of T cell changes during pregnancy in multiple sclerosis. Data came from immunoSEQ multiplex PCR; TCRdb stores just in-frame clones and leaves some out. The table includes roughly 48,000 clones, approximately 85% detected once. Specimen: CD4+ T cells from peripheral blood mononuclear cells, collected in the second trimester of pregnancy. The receptors derive from a female donor with multiple sclerosis, enrolled in a pregnancy study. Each CDR3 is given with its conserved first and last residue. A D gene is named only where the DNA matches it firmly. A clone size is listed for some rows: how often the clone was seen (once, few, many), or a class if it is expanded.

j_call d_call v_call clone_size cdr3_nt cdr3_aa
TRBJ2-7 . TRBV5-6 . TGTGCCAGCAGCTCGCGTGCGGGCTACCAGTACTTC CASSSRAGYQYF
TRBJ2-7 . TRBV5-3 . TGTGCCAGACCCATCGTCGTAGACGAGCAGTACTTC CARPIVVDEQYF
TRBJ2-3 . TRBV7-2 . TGTGCCAGCAGCCCGCGACAGGTTCCAGATACGCAGTATTTT CASSPRQVPDTQYF
TRBJ2-2 . TRBV7-9 . TGTGCCAGCAGGGGGACAAGTAGAACCGGGGAGCTGTTTTTT CASRGTSRTGELFF
TRBJ2-5 TRBD2 TRBV6-5 once TGTGCCAGCAGCTCTCTAGCGGGGTGGGAGACCCAGTACTTC CASSSLAGWETQYF
TRBJ2-5 TRBD2 TRBV5-4 . TGTGCCAGCAGCTTAGAACTAGCGGACCAAGAGACCCAGTACTTC CASSLELADQETQYF
TRBJ2-3 . TRBV6-6 . TGTGCCAGCAGTTACTCGAGCGGCGAACTCACAGATACGCAGTATTTT CASSYSSGELTDTQYF
TRBJ2-2 . TRBV4-2 few TGTGCCAGCAGCCAAGATCTAACGGGAGAAGGCACCGGGGAGCTGTTTTTT CASSQDLTGEGTGELFF
TRBJ2-7 . TRBV28 . TGTGCCAGCAGTTCCCCGTCGACTATAGTCCACGAGCAGTACTTC CASSSPSTIVHEQYF
TRBJ2-1 TRBD1 TRBV5-1 . TGCGCCAGCAGCTCGACAGGGGGCGAGGGGAATGAGCAGTTCTTC CASSSTGGEGNEQFF
TRBJ2-2 . TRBV5-1 . TGCGCCAGCAGCTTCGGGGACAATGCCGACACCGGGGAGCTGTTTTTT CASSFGDNADTGELFF
TRBJ2-3 TRBD2 TRBV30 . TGTGCCTGGAGTAGAGCGGAGTGGGGGGGTACGCAGTATTTT CAWSRAEWGGTQYF
TRBJ2-1 TRBD2 TRBV11-2 . TGTGCCAGCAGCTTAGATCTCGGCGGGGGCTACAATGAGCAGTTCTTC CASSLDLGGGYNEQFF
TRBJ1-1 TRBD1 TRBV9 . TGTGCCAGCAGCGCAAGACAGGGCACTGAAGCTTTCTTT CASSARQGTEAFF
TRBJ1-2 TRBD1 TRBV4-1 few TGCGCCAGCAGCCCGGAGAGACAGGGGGATAACTATGGCTACACCTTC CASSPERQGDNYGYTF
TRBJ2-5 . TRBV5-4 . TGTGCCAGCAGCTCTACCTCGTACCAAGAGACCCAGTACTTC CASSSTSYQETQYF
TRBJ1-5 . TRBV5-4 . TGTGCCAGCAGCTTGGCCGGGACATCGAATCAGCCCCAGCATTTT CASSLAGTSNQPQHF
TRBJ1-1 . TRBV4-1 . TGCGCCAGCAGCCAAGATGGCCTTTACCTCTTTGAAGCTTTCTTT CASSQDGLYLFEAFF
TRBJ2-7 . TRBV20-1 . TGCAGTGGCGCCAATTCCTACGAGCAGTACTTC CSGANSYEQYF
TRBJ1-2 TRBD1 TRBV15 . TGTGCCACCAGCAGTCGCGACAGGGGGGTATATGGCTACACCTTC CATSSRDRGVYGYTF